The 7 T cell receptor beta chains below all came from one sample that was sequenced in a study of tumor and adjacent non-tumor tissue in lung cancer. TCRbeta libraries were built with three rounds of nested PCR, modified from ARM-PCR. TCRdb reanalysed the multiplex PCR reads using MiXCR and keeps one entry per CDR3 protein. This sample has 200,000 or so distinct CDR3 sequences, with roughly 70% found just once. The template was RNA from unsorted bulk tissue. Sequenced input: lung tumor tissue. The receptor set was obtained from a man in his fifties or sixties with non-small cell lung cancer.

In the case of this clonotype: A much larger clone is a single base away; this may be a read error. This chain connects TRBV20-1 to TRBJ2-1; 14 bases fit TRBD2. The length of the CDR3 is 15 residues. V was pared by 5 bases and J by 9 bases, with 9 bases of the junction left unmatched. Per the germline V gene, CDR1 is DFQATT and CDR2 is SNEGSKA (reference sequence). CDR3 nucleotide sequence: TGCAGTGCTTGGACGGGACTAGCGGGAGAGTCTGAGCAGTTCTTC. As protein: CSAWTGLAGESEQFF.

The chain uses TRBV11-2 and TRBJ1-1; tentatively, D is TRBD1 (6 bases). Germline loops: CDR1 SGHAT, CDR2 FQNNGV. The CDR3 contains 14 residues. Trimming shortened V by 1 base and J by 5 bases, and 11 bases separated the two germline ends. CDR3 sequence (DNA): TGTGCCAGCAGCTTAGGAGGGGGTCAAACTGAAGCTTTCTTT. Translated, it gives CASSLGGGQTEAFF.

The chain has TRBV20-1 and TRBJ2-7; tentatively, D is TRBD2 (5 bases). Trimming shortened V by 1 base and J by 1 base, and 11 bases separated the two germline ends. The CDR3 is 14 residues long. Per germline, CDR1 DFQATT and CDR2 SNEGSKA (reference sequence). The DNA of the CDR3 is TGCAGTGCTAGAGGAACTTCGGGATCCTACGAGCAGTACTTC. It yields the protein CSARGTSGSYEQYF.

This chain joins TRBV11-2 and TRBJ1-6; D is undetermined. From germline, CDR1 is SGHAT and CDR2 FQNNGV. The CDR3 has 15 residues. The CDR3 region has the DNA TGTGTCAACAACCCCCGGGCACGGAGGGAATCACCCCTCCACTTT. This gives the protein CVNNPRARRESPLHF. The full variable domain, with the rest looked up from reference TRBV11-2 and TRBJ1-6, is EAGVAQSPRYKIIEKRQSVAFWCNPISGHATLYWYQQILGQGPKLLIQFQNNGVVDDSQLPKDRFSAERLKGVDSTLKIQPAKLEDSAVYLCVNNPRARRESPLHFGNGTRLTVT.

Notes on this clonotype: Being one base from a much bigger clone, this may be a read error. This chain connects TRBV20-1 to TRBJ1-6; 10 bases fit TRBD1. The CDR3 has 15 residues. The germline V gene encodes CDR1 DFQATT and CDR2 SNEGSKA (reference sequence). CDR3 loop: CSDRDFGTGASPLHF. The CDR3 DNA follows: TGCAGTGATAGAGATTTCGGGACAGGGGCTTCACCCCTCCACTTT.

Note on this clonotype: One base away lies a much larger clone, so this may be a sequencing read error. The chain couples TRBV6-2 or TRBV6-3 to TRBJ2-7, with D perhaps TRBD1 or TRBD2 (5 bases each). Germline-derived CDR1 and CDR2 are MNHEY and SVGEGT. This CDR3 has 13 amino acids. In nucleotides, the CDR3 is TGTGCCAGCAGTCCGAACACGAGGGACGAGCAGTGCTTC. This translates into CASSPNTRDEQCF.

On this clonotype: A much larger clonotype is one base distant, so this may be a read error. The V and J genes are TRBV5-1 and TRBJ1-3; D may be TRBD1 (5 bases). Trimming shortened V by 0 bases and J by 0 bases, and 13 bases separated the two germline ends. The CDR3 has 17 amino acids. Germline V CDR1 and CDR2: SGHRS, YFSETQ. The CDR3 DNA is TGCGCCAGCAGCTTGGAGGGGAGCCACTTCTCTGGAAACACCATATATTTT. Translating it yields CASSLEGSHFSGNTIYF.